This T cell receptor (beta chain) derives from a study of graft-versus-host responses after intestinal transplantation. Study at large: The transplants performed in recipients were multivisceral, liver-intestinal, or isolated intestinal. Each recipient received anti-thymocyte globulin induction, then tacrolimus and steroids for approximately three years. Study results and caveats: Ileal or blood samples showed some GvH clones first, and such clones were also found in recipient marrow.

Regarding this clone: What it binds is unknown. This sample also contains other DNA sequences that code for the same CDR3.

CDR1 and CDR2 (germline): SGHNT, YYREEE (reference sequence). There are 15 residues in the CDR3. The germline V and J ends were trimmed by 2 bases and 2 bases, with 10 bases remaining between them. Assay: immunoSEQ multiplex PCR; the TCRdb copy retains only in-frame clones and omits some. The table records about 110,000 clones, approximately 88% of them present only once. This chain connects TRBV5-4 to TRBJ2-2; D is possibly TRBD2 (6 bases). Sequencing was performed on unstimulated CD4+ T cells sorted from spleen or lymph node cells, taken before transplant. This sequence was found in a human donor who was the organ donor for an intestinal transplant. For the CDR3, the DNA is TGTGCCAGCAGCTTCGGGGGTCTTAACACCGGGGAGCTGTTTTTT. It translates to CASSFGGLNTGELFF.